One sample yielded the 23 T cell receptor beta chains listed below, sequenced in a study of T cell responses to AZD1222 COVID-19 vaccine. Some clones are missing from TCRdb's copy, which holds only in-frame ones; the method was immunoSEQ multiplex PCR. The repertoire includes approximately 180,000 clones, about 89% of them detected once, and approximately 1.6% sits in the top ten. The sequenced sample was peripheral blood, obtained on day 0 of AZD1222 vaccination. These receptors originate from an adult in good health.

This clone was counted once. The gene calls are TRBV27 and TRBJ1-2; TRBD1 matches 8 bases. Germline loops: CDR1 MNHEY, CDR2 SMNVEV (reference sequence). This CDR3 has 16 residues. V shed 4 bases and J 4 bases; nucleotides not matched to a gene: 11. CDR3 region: CASSSWTGLGSYGYTF. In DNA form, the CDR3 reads TGTGCCAGCAGTTCCTGGACAGGGCTGGGCTCCTATGGCTACACCTTC.

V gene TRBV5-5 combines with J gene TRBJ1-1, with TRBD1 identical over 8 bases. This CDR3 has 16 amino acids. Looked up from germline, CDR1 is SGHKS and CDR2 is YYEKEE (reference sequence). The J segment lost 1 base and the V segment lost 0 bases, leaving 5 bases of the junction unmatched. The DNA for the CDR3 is TGTGCCAGCAGCTTGGCCAACAGGGGGAGGAACACTGAAGCTTTCTTT. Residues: CASSLANRGRNTEAFF.

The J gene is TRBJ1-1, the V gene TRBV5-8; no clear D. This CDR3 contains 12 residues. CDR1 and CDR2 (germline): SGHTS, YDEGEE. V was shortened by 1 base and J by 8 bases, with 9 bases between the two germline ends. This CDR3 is CASSLKKGEAFF. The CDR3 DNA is TGTGCCAGCAGCTTGAAGAAAGGCGAAGCTTTCTTT.

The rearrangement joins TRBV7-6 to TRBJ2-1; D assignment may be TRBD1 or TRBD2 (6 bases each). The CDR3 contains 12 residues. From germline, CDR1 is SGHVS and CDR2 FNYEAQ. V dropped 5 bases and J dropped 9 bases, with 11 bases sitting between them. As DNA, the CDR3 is TGTGCCAGCAGCCGAGGGGGGAGTGAGCAGTTCTTC. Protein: CASSRGGSEQFF.

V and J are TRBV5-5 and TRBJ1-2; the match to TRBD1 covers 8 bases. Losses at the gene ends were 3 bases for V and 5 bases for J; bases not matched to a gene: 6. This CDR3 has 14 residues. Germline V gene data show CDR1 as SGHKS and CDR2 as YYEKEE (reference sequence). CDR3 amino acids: CASSSQGAGYGYTF. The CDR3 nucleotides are TGTGCCAGCAGCTCGCAGGGGGCCGGGTATGGCTACACCTTC.

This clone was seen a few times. CDR3 sequence (DNA): TGTGCCAGCAGCTTGGGGGACGGCGGGAGTAGCTCCTACGAGCAGTACTTC. It translates to CASSLGDGGSSSYEQYF. The V gene is TRBV7-8, the J gene TRBJ2-7, with 7 bases that match TRBD2. This CDR3 is 17 amino acids long. Per the germline V gene, CDR1 is SGHVS and CDR2 is FQNEAQ. J lost 0 bases, V lost 3 bases, and 11 bases had no gene match.

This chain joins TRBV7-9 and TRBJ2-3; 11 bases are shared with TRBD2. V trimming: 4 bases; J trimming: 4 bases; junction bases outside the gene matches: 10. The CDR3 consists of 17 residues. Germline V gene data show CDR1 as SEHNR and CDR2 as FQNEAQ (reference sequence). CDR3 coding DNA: TGTGCCAGCAGCTCCCGGGCTAGCGGGGGGCTCCCAGATACGCAGTATTTT. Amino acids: CASSSRASGGLPDTQYF.

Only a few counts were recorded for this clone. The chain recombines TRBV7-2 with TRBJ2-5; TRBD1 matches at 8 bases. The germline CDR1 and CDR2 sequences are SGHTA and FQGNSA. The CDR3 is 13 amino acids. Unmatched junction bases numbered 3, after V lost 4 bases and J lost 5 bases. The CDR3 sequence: CASSYRGDETQYF. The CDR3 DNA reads TGTGCCAGCAGCTACAGGGGGGACGAGACCCAGTACTTC.

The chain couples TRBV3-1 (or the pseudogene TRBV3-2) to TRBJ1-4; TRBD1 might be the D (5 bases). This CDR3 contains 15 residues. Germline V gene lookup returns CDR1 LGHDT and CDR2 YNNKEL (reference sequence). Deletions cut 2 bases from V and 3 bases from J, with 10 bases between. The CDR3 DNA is TGTGCCAGCAGCCAAAAGGGGCTCGCTAATGAAAAACTGTTTTTT. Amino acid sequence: CASSQKGLANEKLFF.

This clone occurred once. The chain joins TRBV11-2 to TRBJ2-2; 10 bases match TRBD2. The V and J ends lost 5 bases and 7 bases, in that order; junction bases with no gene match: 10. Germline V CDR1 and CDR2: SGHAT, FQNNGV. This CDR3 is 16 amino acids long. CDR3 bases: TGTGCCAGCAGCCCCCTAGCGGGGGCCCCCGGCGGGGAGCTGTTTTTT. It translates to CASSPLAGAPGGELFF.

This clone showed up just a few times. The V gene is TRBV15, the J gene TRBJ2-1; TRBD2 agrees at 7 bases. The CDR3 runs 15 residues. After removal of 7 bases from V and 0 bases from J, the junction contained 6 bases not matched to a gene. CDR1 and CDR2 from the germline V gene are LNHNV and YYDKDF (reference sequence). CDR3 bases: TGTGCCACCACTAGCGGTACCAGCTCCTACAATGAGCAGTTCTTC. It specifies CATTSGTSSYNEQFF.

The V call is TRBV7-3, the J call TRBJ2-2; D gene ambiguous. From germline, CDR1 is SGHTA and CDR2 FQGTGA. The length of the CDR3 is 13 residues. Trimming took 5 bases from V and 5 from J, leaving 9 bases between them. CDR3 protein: CASSPRRTGELFF. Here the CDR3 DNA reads TGTGCCAGCAGCCCCCGAAGGACCGGGGAGCTGTTTTTT.

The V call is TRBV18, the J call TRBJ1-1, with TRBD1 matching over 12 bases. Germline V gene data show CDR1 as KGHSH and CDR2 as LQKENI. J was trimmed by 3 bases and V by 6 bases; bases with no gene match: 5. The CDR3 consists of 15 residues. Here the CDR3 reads CASSQGQGADTEAFF. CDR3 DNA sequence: TGTGCCAGCTCTCAGGGACAGGGGGCGGACACTGAAGCTTTCTTT.

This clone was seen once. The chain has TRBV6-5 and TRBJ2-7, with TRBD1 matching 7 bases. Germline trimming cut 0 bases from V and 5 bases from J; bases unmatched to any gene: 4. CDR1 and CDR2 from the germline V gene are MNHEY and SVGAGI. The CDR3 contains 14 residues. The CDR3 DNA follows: TGTGCCAGCAGTTACTCAAGGGGGCGGAACGAGCAGTACTTC. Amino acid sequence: CASSYSRGRNEQYF.

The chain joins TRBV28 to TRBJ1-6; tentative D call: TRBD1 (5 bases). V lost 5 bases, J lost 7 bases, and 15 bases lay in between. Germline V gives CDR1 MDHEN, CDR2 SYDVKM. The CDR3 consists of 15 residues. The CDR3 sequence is CASSPPGRGNSPLHF. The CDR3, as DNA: TGTGCCAGCAGTCCTCCCGGACGGGGGAATTCACCCCTCCACTTT.

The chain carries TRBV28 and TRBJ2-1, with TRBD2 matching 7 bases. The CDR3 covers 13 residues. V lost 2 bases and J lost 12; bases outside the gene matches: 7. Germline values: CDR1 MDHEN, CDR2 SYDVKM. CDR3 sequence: CASSLLETGGQFF. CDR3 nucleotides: TGTGCCAGCAGTTTACTAGAAACGGGGGGGCAGTTCTTC.

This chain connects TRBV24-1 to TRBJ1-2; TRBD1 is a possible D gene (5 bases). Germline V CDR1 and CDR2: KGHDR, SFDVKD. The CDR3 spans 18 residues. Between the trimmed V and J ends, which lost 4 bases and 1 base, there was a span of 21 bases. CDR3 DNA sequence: TGTGCCACCAGTGACCTCTGCCGATCAGGGAGGTATAACTATGGCTACACCTTC. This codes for CATSDLCRSGRYNYGYTF.

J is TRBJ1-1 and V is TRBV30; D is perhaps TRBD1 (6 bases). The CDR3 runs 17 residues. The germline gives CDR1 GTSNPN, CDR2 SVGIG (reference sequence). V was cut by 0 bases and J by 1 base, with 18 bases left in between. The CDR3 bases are TGTGCCTGGAGTGTACCACTCCGGGGGCTGAAGAACACTGAAGCTTTCTTT. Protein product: CAWSVPLRGLKNTEAFF.

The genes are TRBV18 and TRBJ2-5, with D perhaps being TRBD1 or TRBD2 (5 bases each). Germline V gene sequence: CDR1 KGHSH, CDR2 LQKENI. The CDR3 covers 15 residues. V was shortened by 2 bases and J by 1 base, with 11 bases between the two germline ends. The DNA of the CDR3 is TGTGCCAGCTCACCATTGCAGGGACCCCAAGAGACCCAGTACTTC. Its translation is CASSPLQGPQETQYF. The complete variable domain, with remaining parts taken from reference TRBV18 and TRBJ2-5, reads NAGVMQNPRHLVRRRGQEARLRCSPMKGHSHVYWYRQLPEEGLKFMVYLQKENIIDESGMPKERFSAEFPKEGPSILRIQQVVRGDSAAYFCASSPLQGPQETQYFGPGTRLLVL.

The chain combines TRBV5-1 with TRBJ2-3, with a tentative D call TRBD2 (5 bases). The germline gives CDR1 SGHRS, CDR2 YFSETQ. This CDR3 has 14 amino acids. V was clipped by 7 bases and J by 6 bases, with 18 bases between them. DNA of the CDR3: TGCGCCAGCGGCCGGGCGGGCCCTTACGATACGCAGTATTTT. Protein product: CASGRAGPYDTQYF.

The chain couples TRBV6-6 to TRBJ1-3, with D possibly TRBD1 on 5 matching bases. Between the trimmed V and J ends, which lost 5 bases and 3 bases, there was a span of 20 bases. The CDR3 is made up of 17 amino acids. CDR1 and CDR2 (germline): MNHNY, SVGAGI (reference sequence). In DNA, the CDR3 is TGTGCCAGCAGTCTAAGGGCGAGGGGATCGCGTGGAAACACCATATATTTT. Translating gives CASSLRARGSRGNTIYF.

CDR3 bases: TGCAGCGTTCATGTCGGGCGACACGAGCAGTACTTC. As protein: CSVHVGRHEQYF. This sequence joins TRBV29-1 and TRBJ2-7; unclear D gene. Per germline, CDR1 SQVTM and CDR2 ANQGSEA. The V end lost 5 bases, the J end lost 5 bases, and 13 bases lay between the germline ends. CDR3 length: 12 amino acids.

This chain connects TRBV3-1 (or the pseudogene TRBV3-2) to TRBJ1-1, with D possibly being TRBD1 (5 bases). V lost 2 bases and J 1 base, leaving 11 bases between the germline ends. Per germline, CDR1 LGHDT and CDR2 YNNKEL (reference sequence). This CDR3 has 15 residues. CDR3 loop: CASSQSQVRNTEAFF. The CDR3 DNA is TGTGCCAGCAGCCAATCACAGGTTAGGAACACTGAAGCTTTCTTT.